The next 30 T cell receptor beta chains were all read from a single sample in a study of T cells in Graves' hyperthyroidism and ophthalmopathy. It was RNA transcripts that yielded the amplified TCR beta CDR3 regions. TCR CDR3 regions were first amplified by RT-PCR with HTBI primers. Via MiXCR, TCRdb re-called the multiplex PCR reads, giving one row per CDR3 protein. Here the sample spans more than 300,000 distinct CDR3 sequences, 15% to 20% being singletons. Material for sequencing was blood. These receptors came from a man between 18 and 35 years old with Graves' ophthalmopathy.

In this sample, this clonotype turned up many times. The chain couples TRBV18 to TRBJ2-7, with TRBD2 as a possible D gene (5 bases). CDR3 size: 16 residues. The germline CDR1 and CDR2 sequences are KGHSH and LQKENI. Trimming stripped 5 bases from V and 0 bases from J, with 17 bases between. The CDR3 DNA reads as TGTGCCAGCTCAGAGACACGTCTGGGGAGCTCCTACGAGCAGTACTTC. This encodes CASSETRLGSSYEQYF.

Worth noting for this clonotype: This clone may be a read error of a much larger clone one base away. The chain has TRBV6-1 and TRBJ1-1; D gene ambiguous. The germline gives CDR1 MNHNS, CDR2 SASEGT. There are 13 residues in the CDR3. The CDR3 here is CASNALSNTEVFF. CDR3 bases: TGTGCCAGTAATGCTCTGTCGAACACTGAAGTTTTCTTT.

This clonotype was detected ten times or more. The chain has TRBV2 and TRBJ1-2; D ambiguous. CDR1 and CDR2 from the germline V gene are SNHLY and FYNNEI. This CDR3 is 14 amino acids long. Trimming removed 0 bases at V and 7 bases at J, with 12 bases between. CDR3 bases: TGTGCCAGCAGTGAAGCCCAAAGACGAGGTGGCTACACCTTC. Its translation: CASSEAQRRGGYTF.

The sample holds a few counts of this clonotype. This sequence joins TRBV6-1 and TRBJ1-1, with no clear D. CDR3 size: 14 residues. V lost 2 bases to trimming and J lost 1 base, with 8 bases between them. Germline V lookup: CDR1 MNHNS, CDR2 SASEGT. In nucleotides, the CDR3 is TGTGCCAGCAGTGAATTGGATCAGAACACTGAAGCTTTCTTT. Translated: CASSELDQNTEAFF.

The gene calls are TRBV18 and TRBJ1-5; D gene ambiguous. Germline V gene sequence: CDR1 KGHSH, CDR2 LQKENI. Trimming took 0 bases from V and 1 from J, leaving 10 bases between them. There are 16 residues in the CDR3. The CDR3 loop reads CASSPPSTSSNQPQHF. Written as DNA, the CDR3 is TGTGCCAGCTCACCACCAAGCACGTCGAGCAATCAGCCCCAGCATTTT.

This clonotype was recorded many times. The V call is TRBV5-6, the J call TRBJ1-1, with TRBD1 matching 8 bases. This CDR3 has 12 amino acids. Germline CDR1 is SGHDT and CDR2 is YYEEEE. Germline trimming cut 5 bases from V and 7 bases from J; bases unmatched to any gene: 4. As DNA, the CDR3 is TGTGCCAGCAGTCCTGGGACAGGTGAAGCTTTCTTT. This encodes CASSPGTGEAFF.

The chain combines TRBV12-3 or TRBV12-4 with TRBJ2-2; no clear D gene. The CDR3 covers 13 residues. V was pared by 3 bases and J by 7 bases, with 9 bases between. DNA of the CDR3: TGTGCCAGCAGTTTTGGCCAGTACGGGGAGCTGTTTTTT. It encodes CASSFGQYGELFF.

This clonotype was recorded many times. The chain carries TRBV20-1 and TRBJ1-2; 9 bases are shared with TRBD1. This CDR3 is built from 15 residues. The V segment lost 0 bases and the J segment 8 bases; nucleotides outside the gene matches: 10. Germline loops: CDR1 DFQATT, CDR2 SNEGSKA (reference sequence). CDR3 in amino acids: CSARDVTGGAEGYTF. For the CDR3, the DNA is TGCAGTGCTAGAGATGTAACAGGGGGCGCAGAAGGCTACACCTTC.

V usage is TRBV6-1 and J usage is TRBJ1-4, with D maybe TRBD1 (5 bases). The CDR3 loop spans 13 amino acids. V lost 7 bases, J lost 7 bases, and 13 bases lay in between. From germline, CDR1 is MNHNS and CDR2 SASEGT. CDR3 amino acids: CASNVQDSEKLFF. For the CDR3, the DNA is TGTGCCAGCAATGTACAGGATTCTGAAAAACTGTTTTTT.

In its sample, this clonotype was seen a few times. The germline gene is not matched at one end of the junction; a read error may be the cause. This sequence joins TRBV5-1 and TRBJ1-2, with 9 nucleotides matching TRBD1. There are 14 residues in the CDR3. CDR1 and CDR2 from the germline V gene are SGHRS and YFSETQ. The CDR3 sequence: CVSSLLTGGLGYTF. CDR3 in DNA: TGCGTCAGCAGCCTTCTGACAGGGGGTTTGGGCTACACCTTC. The full variable domain, completed using reference TRBV5-1 and TRBJ1-2, is KAGVTQTPRYLIKTRGQQVTLSCSPISGHRSVSWYQQTPGQGLQFLFEYFSETQRNKGNFPGRFSGRQFSNSRSEMNVSTLELGDSALYLCVSSLLTGGLGYTFGSGTRLTVV.

This clonotype was seen many times. V gene TRBV20-1 combines with J gene TRBJ2-2, with D perhaps assigned TRBD1 or TRBD2 (5 bases each). V was trimmed by 3 bases and J by 3 bases, leaving 17 bases between them. The CDR3 totals 16 residues. Germline V gene sequence: CDR1 DFQATT, CDR2 SNEGSKA (reference sequence). The CDR3 nucleotides read TGCAGTGCTAGGGGGGTTGATGGGGGTGACACCGGGGAGCTGTTTTTT. Translation: CSARGVDGGDTGELFF.

A single count supports this clonotype. V and J are TRBV4-1 and TRBJ2-5; D gene unclear. Germline V gives CDR1 MGHRA, CDR2 YSYEKL. There are 15 residues in the CDR3. Trimming took off 0 bases at V and 4 bases at J, with 12 bases between the two ends. This chain's CDR3 is CASSQEGGSLETQYF. The CDR3 DNA is TGCGCCAGCAGCCAAGAAGGTGGTAGCTTAGAGACCCAGTACTTC.

The rearrangement links TRBV7-9 to TRBJ2-7; 8 positions match TRBD1. The CDR3 length is 13 residues. V dropped 2 bases and J dropped 5; count of bases not matched to a gene: 2. Germline-derived CDR1 and CDR2 are SEHNR and FQNEAQ (reference sequence). CDR3 residues: CASSLQGADEQYF. CDR3 coding DNA: TGTGCCAGCAGCTTACAGGGGGCTGACGAGCAGTACTTC.

This chain joins TRBV6-1 and TRBJ2-1, with no clear D. Germline V gene lookup returns CDR1 MNHNS and CDR2 SASEGT. The CDR3 spans 17 residues. V shed 3 bases and J shed 4 bases, with 19 bases lying between them. The DNA for the CDR3 is TGTGCCAGCAGTGACGGTGGGTTCTCATCCAGTTACAATGAGCAGTTCTTC. Translated: CASSDGGFSSSYNEQFF.

CDR3 DNA sequence: TGTGCCAGCAGCTTATCCCCTAGCGGGGGCTCCTACAATGAGCAGTTCTTC. It codes for CASSLSPSGGSYNEQFF. The rearrangement uses TRBV7-3 and TRBJ2-1; TRBD2 matches at 10 bases. This CDR3 is built from 17 residues. The V and J ends lost 2 bases and 0 bases, in that order; junction bases with no gene match: 4. Germline V CDR1 and CDR2: SGHTA, FQGTGA.

At least ten counts were recorded for this clonotype. The rearrangement joins TRBV27 to TRBJ2-3; D is uncertain. Germline CDR1 reads MNHEY; CDR2 reads SMNVEV (reference sequence). The V end lost 4 bases, the J end lost 4 bases, and 9 bases lay between the germline ends. The CDR3 has 13 amino acids. As DNA, the CDR3 is TGTGCCAGCAGTTCGGTTCTCTCAGATACGCAGTATTTT. As protein: CASSSVLSDTQYF.

The V gene is TRBV19, the J gene TRBJ1-2, with D possibly TRBD1 on 6 matching bases. The CDR3 runs to 17 residues. Trimming left V 7 bases short and J 3 bases short, with 24 bases between. Germline assignment: CDR1 LNHDA and CDR2 SQIVND (reference sequence). The CDR3: CASNYAGANTIHYGYTF. CDR3 bases: TGTGCCAGTAATTACGCAGGGGCCAATACGATCCACTATGGCTACACCTTC.

Many counts were recorded for this clonotype. The chain couples TRBV12-3 or TRBV12-4 to TRBJ1-1, with D perhaps matching TRBD1 (5 bases). CDR3 length: 15 residues. Trimming pared 7 bases from V and 4 bases from J, leaving 19 bases between. CDR3 nucleotides: TGTGCCAGCATACACGCCCGGGGCAAAAGCACTGAAGCTTTCTTT. This gives the protein CASIHARGKSTEAFF.

Concerning this clonotype: A clone one base away is much larger, so this may be a read error. The chain joins TRBV11-1 to TRBJ1-6; 8 bases map to TRBD1. The CDR3 is made up of 14 amino acids. The germline V gene encodes CDR1 SGHAT and CDR2 FQDESV (reference sequence). The CDR3 spells CASSYRTGSSPPHF. CDR3 bases: TGTGCCAGCAGCTATCGGACAGGGTCTTCACCCCCCCACTTT.

The chain couples TRBV7-2 to TRBJ2-1; D possibly uses TRBD1 or TRBD2 (6 bases each). Per germline, CDR1 SGHTA and CDR2 FQGNSA. The CDR3 contains 13 residues. V lost 4 bases and J 7 bases, leaving 11 bases between the germline ends. The CDR3 loop reads CASSSQGGNEQFF. CDR3 nucleotide sequence: TGTGCCAGCAGCTCCCAAGGGGGGAATGAGCAGTTCTTC.

The gene calls are TRBV19 and TRBJ1-1; D unclear. V was cut by 7 bases and J by 5 bases, with 14 bases left in between. From germline, CDR1 is LNHDA and CDR2 SQIVND (reference sequence). This CDR3 has 13 amino acids. The CDR3 DNA follows: TGTGCCAGTACTAGAGGTCGGGAGACTGAAGCTTTCTTT. Translated, it gives CASTRGRETEAFF.

This clonotype was picked up a small number of times. The chain carries TRBV4-1 and TRBJ1-2; D not resolved. The V gene lost 0 bases and the J gene lost 8 bases, with 19 bases spanning the gap. This CDR3 contains 16 residues. Per germline, CDR1 MGHRA and CDR2 YSYEKL. The CDR3 loop reads CASSQDRGHDESGYTF. The CDR3 nucleotides read TGCGCCAGCAGCCAAGATCGAGGGCACGACGAATCCGGCTACACCTTC.

This clonotype showed up many times. V usage is TRBV13 and J usage is TRBJ2-7; D remains ambiguous. The CDR3 has 13 amino acids. Trimming stripped 4 bases from V and 6 bases from J, with 13 bases between. Germline values: CDR1 PRHDT, CDR2 FYEKMQ (reference sequence). CDR3: CASSSGPSVEQYF. In nucleotides, the CDR3 is TGTGCCAGCAGCTCCGGGCCCAGCGTCGAGCAGTACTTC.

This clonotype was picked up a small number of times. The chain couples TRBV12-3 or TRBV12-4 to TRBJ1-2; TRBD1 might be the D (5 bases). This CDR3 has 13 amino acids. V was clipped by 2 bases and J by 7 bases, with 11 bases between them. CDR3 in amino acids: CASSLWAGGGYTF. In nucleotides, the CDR3 is TGTGCCAGCAGTTTATGGGCGGGGGGTGGCTACACCTTC.

The chain is built from TRBV12-3 or TRBV12-4 and TRBJ2-3, with D perhaps assigned TRBD1 or TRBD2 (6 bases each). V was pared by 4 bases and J by 0 bases, with 17 bases between. The CDR3 length is 17 residues. The CDR3 protein is CASSSPGDITSTDTQYF. CDR3 nucleotide sequence: TGTGCCAGCAGTTCCCCGGGGGACATCACTAGCACAGATACGCAGTATTTT.

This clonotype was recorded at least ten times. The chain is built from TRBV5-6 and TRBJ2-7, with 8 bases fitting TRBD2. With V trimmed by 4 bases and J by 1 base, 4 bases remained unmatched. The CDR3 runs 14 residues. Germline CDR1 and CDR2: SGHDT and YYEEEE. This CDR3 is CASSPGGGSYEQYF. The CDR3 bases are TGTGCCAGCAGCCCGGGAGGGGGTTCCTACGAGCAGTACTTC.

The chain couples TRBV4-1 to TRBJ2-7; D might be TRBD2 (6 bases). V was cut by 6 bases and J by 4 bases, with 22 bases left in between. CDR1 MGHRA and CDR2 YSYEKL come from the germline V gene. The CDR3 spans 16 residues. CDR3 sequence (DNA): TGCGCCAGCAGACCCCAATTCAGGGACGGAGGGTACGAGCAGTACTTC. It yields the protein CASRPQFRDGGYEQYF.

A few counts support this clonotype. The chain joins TRBV20-1 to TRBJ1-1; 8 bases are a match to TRBD1. CDR3 length: 14 amino acids. V gave up 3 bases and J gave up 0 bases; unmatched junction bases: 3. Germline V gene sequence: CDR1 DFQATT, CDR2 SNEGSKA (reference sequence). CDR3 sequence: CSARQGAVNTEAFF. For the CDR3, the DNA is TGCAGTGCTAGGCAGGGGGCTGTGAACACTGAAGCTTTCTTT.

The chain employs TRBV5-4 and TRBJ1-2; 8 positions agree with TRBD1. Germline assignment: CDR1 SGHNT and CDR2 YYREEE (reference sequence). Losses at the gene ends were 4 bases for V and 2 bases for J; bases not matched to a gene: 7. This CDR3 has 15 amino acids. The CDR3 sequence is CASSATGGENYGYTF. For the CDR3, the DNA is TGTGCCAGCAGCGCCACAGGGGGTGAAAACTATGGCTACACCTTC.

V usage is TRBV9 and J usage is TRBJ1-3, with unresolved D. Germline V gene lookup returns CDR1 SGDLS and CDR2 YYNGEE. With 2 bases removed from V and 1 base from J, the gap between germline ends came to 7 bases. The CDR3 consists of 14 residues. This CDR3 reads CASSVQESGNTIYF. CDR3 nucleotide sequence: TGTGCCAGCAGCGTTCAAGAATCTGGAAACACCATATATTTT. Full variable domain (missing parts from reference TRBV9 and TRBJ1-3): DSGVTQTPKHLITATGQRVTLRCSPRSGDLSVYWYQQSLDQGLQFLIQYYNGEERAKGNILERFSAQQFPDLHSELNLSSLELGDSALYFCASSVQESGNTIYFGEGSWLTVV.